The 25 T cell receptor beta chains below were found in one sample sequenced in a study of T cell responses to AZD1222 COVID-19 vaccine. Produced via immunoSEQ multiplex PCR; TCRdb's table is partial and in-frame only. The sample yields about 120,000 clones, 87% seen once. This sample comprised peripheral blood, obtained on day 0 of AZD1222 vaccination. The receptor set was obtained from an adult in good health.

V usage is TRBV19 and J usage is TRBJ1-5, with D possibly matching TRBD1 (5 bases). Germline V gene data show CDR1 as LNHDA and CDR2 as SQIVND (reference sequence). The CDR3 contains 17 residues. The V end lost 6 bases, the J end lost 0 bases, and 18 bases lay between the germline ends. CDR3: CASSDPGGGDSNQPQHF. In DNA, the CDR3 is TGTGCCAGTAGCGATCCTGGAGGAGGGGATAGCAATCAGCCCCAGCATTTT.

This clone was seen just once. The chain has TRBV10-1 and TRBJ1-5; the D gene is possibly TRBD1 (5 bases). Germline CDR1 WNHNN, CDR2 SYGVQD (reference sequence). The V gene lost 3 bases and the J gene lost 9 bases, with 21 bases spanning the gap. This CDR3 region has 16 residues. CDR3 nucleotide sequence: TGCGCCAGCAGTGACCGGGACCAAGGGGTAGGTCGGCCCCAGCATTTT. Its protein is CASSDRDQGVGRPQHF.

The chain has TRBV6-5 and TRBJ1-2; no clear D gene. The V gene lost 4 bases and the J gene lost 8 bases, with 23 bases spanning the gap. Germline-derived CDR1 and CDR2 are MNHEY and SVGAGI. The CDR3 sequence is 16 residues long. The CDR3 DNA follows: TGTGCCAGCAGTTCCGGTCTGCAGCCTCTCCTGCGGGGCTACACCTTC. Translating it yields CASSSGLQPLLRGYTF.

This rearrangement joins TRBV6-5 to TRBJ1-1, with a weak D call TRBD1 (6 bases). In germline, CDR1 is MNHEY, CDR2 SVGAGI. This CDR3 spans 14 amino acids. Trimming left V 5 bases short and J 1 base short, with 11 bases between. The CDR3 sequence is CASSILTGNTEAFF. CDR3 nucleotide sequence: TGTGCCAGCAGTATTTTGACAGGGAACACTGAAGCTTTCTTT.

This chain links TRBV14 with TRBJ1-4; D call uncertain. V was cut by 5 bases and J by 6 bases, with 16 bases left in between. The CDR3 length is 15 residues. Germline V gives CDR1 SGHDN, CDR2 FVKESK. The CDR3 here is CASSKQSWSDEKLFF. CDR3 nucleotide sequence: TGTGCCAGCAGCAAACAGTCCTGGTCGGATGAAAAACTGTTTTTT.

The chain has TRBV30 and TRBJ2-7; D ambiguous. Germline lookup yields CDR1 GTSNPN and CDR2 SVGIG (reference sequence). This CDR3 region has 12 residues. V dropped 0 bases and J dropped 6 bases, with 9 bases sitting between them. The CDR3 DNA sequence: TGTGCCTGGAGTGTACCCTTGGGCGAGCAGTACTTC. Translation gives CAWSVPLGEQYF. Full variable domain (missing parts from reference TRBV30 and TRBJ2-7): SQTIHQWPATLVQPVGSPLSLECTVEGTSNPNLYWYRQAAGRGLQLLFYSVGIGQISSEVPQNLSASRPQDRQFILSSKKLLLSDSGFYLCAWSVPLGEQYFGPGTRLTVT.

Here the CDR3 reads CASSPWTAEQAFF. DNA for the CDR3: TGTGCCAGCTCACCCTGGACAGCTGAACAAGCTTTCTTT. The V gene is TRBV18, the J gene TRBJ1-1; possible D gene TRBD1, 6 bases. Germline V CDR1 and CDR2: KGHSH, LQKENI. V lost 3 bases and J lost 9, with 14 bases in between. The length of the CDR3 is 13 residues.

This clone came up once. The chain recombines TRBV6-6 with TRBJ2-6; D perhaps matches TRBD1 (5 bases). The V gene lost 9 bases and the J gene lost 4 bases, with 16 bases spanning the gap. CDR3 length: 15 residues. The germline V gene encodes CDR1 MNHNY and CDR2 SVGAGI (reference sequence). The CDR3 sequence is CASRQNMGGANVLTF. The DNA of the CDR3 is TGTGCCAGTCGACAGAACATGGGAGGGGCCAACGTCCTGACTTTC.

The CDR3 nucleotides are TGTGCCAGCAGCCAAGAATGGGCAGGGAGACAGCCCCAGCATTTT. Its protein is CASSQEWAGRQPQHF. J is TRBJ1-5 and V is TRBV4-2, with D possibly TRBD1 on 5 matching bases. Trimming cost V 0 bases and J 7 bases, with 13 bases left between them. The germline CDR1 and CDR2 sequences are LGHNA and YNFKEQ. The CDR3 is 15 residues long.

This clone has a single count. The chain uses TRBV9 and TRBJ2-2, with D possibly matching TRBD1 (5 bases). The V end lost 4 bases, the J end lost 6 bases, and 10 bases lay between the germline ends. The CDR3 consists of 13 residues. Germline loops: CDR1 SGDLS, CDR2 YYNGEE. CDR3 nucleotide sequence: TGTGCCAGCAGCCCGGACATGGCCGGGGAGCTGTTTTTT. Amino acids: CASSPDMAGELFF.

The V and J genes are TRBV14 and TRBJ2-1; TRBD1 is a possible D gene (5 bases). V dropped 1 base and J dropped 8 bases, with 15 bases sitting between them. This CDR3 region has 15 residues. Germline V gene sequence: CDR1 SGHDN, CDR2 FVKESK. The CDR3 spells CASSQANVWGHEQFF. CDR3 sequence (DNA): TGTGCCAGCAGCCAAGCGAACGTCTGGGGCCATGAGCAGTTCTTC.

This chain uses TRBV19 with TRBJ2-1; TRBD2 aligns across 12 bases. In germline, CDR1 is LNHDA, CDR2 SQIVND (reference sequence). The CDR3 loop spans 15 amino acids. The trim removed 7 bases at V and 10 bases at J, leaving 11 bases unmatched. The CDR3 reads CASTPLLAGGREQFF. The CDR3 DNA reads as TGTGCCAGTACCCCGCTTCTAGCGGGAGGGCGGGAGCAGTTCTTC.

The chain uses TRBV6-5 and TRBJ2-7; 8 positions match TRBD2. The CDR3 has 14 residues. The V gene's germline CDR1 is MNHEY and CDR2 SVGAGI. The trim removed 6 bases at V and 1 base at J, leaving 5 bases unmatched. CDR3 sequence (DNA): TGTGCCAGCAGCGATACGGGAGGGTCCTACGAGCAGTACTTC. Amino acids: CASSDTGGSYEQYF.

V usage is TRBV5-8 and J usage is TRBJ2-2; weak D call: TRBD2 (5 bases). Looked up from germline, CDR1 is SGHTS and CDR2 is YDEGEE. V lost 7 bases to trimming and J lost 6 bases, with 16 bases between them. The CDR3 spans 14 residues. The CDR3 region has the DNA TGTGCCAGCGATGGACGGAGGTGGGCCGGGGAGCTGTTTTTT. The encoded protein is CASDGRRWAGELFF.

The V call is TRBV28, the J call TRBJ1-2; D may be TRBD1 (5 bases). Germline V gene sequence: CDR1 MDHEN, CDR2 SYDVKM. CDR3 length equals 12 residues. Trimming cost V 6 bases and J 5 bases, with 10 bases left between them. The CDR3 here is CASRPDSYGYTF. The CDR3 DNA reads TGTGCCAGCAGACCTGACAGTTATGGCTACACCTTC.

This chain connects TRBV10-3 to TRBJ1-5, with D maybe TRBD1 (5 bases). The CDR3 is 14 residues long. The germline gives CDR1 ENHRY, CDR2 SYGVKD. V gave up 10 bases and J gave up 1 base, with 14 bases separating them. The CDR3 reads CASAQGGSNQPQHF. The CDR3 nucleotides are TGTGCCAGCGCCCAGGGAGGGAGCAATCAGCCCCAGCATTTT.

This chain joins TRBV28 and TRBJ1-1; D remains ambiguous. V lost 6 bases to trimming and J lost 6 bases, with 8 bases between them. The CDR3 loop spans 11 amino acids. CDR1 and CDR2 from the germline V gene are MDHEN and SYDVKM. For the CDR3, the DNA is TGTGCCAGCAGCTCCCGGTCTGAAGCTTTCTTT. Translation gives CASSSRSEAFF.

The table lists this clone with a count of one. The chain employs TRBV7-9 and TRBJ1-2, with 8 bases fitting TRBD1. The J segment lost 2 bases and the V segment lost 0 bases, leaving 5 bases of the junction unmatched. CDR3 size: 16 residues. Germline values: CDR1 SEHNR, CDR2 FQNEAQ (reference sequence). The CDR3 sequence is CASSLAWRQGNYGYTF. The DNA of the CDR3 is TGTGCCAGCAGCTTAGCGTGGAGACAGGGGAACTATGGCTACACCTTC.

This clone has more than one count but fewer than ten. The chain links TRBV28 to TRBJ2-5; tentative D call: TRBD1 (5 bases). V lost 8 bases and J 2 bases, leaving 15 bases between the germline ends. The CDR3 is made up of 14 amino acids. The germline CDR1 and CDR2 sequences are MDHEN and SYDVKM. DNA for the CDR3: TGTGCCAGCGTCGCCCCAGGGTTACAAGAGACCCAGTACTTC. It is translated as CASVAPGLQETQYF.

V gene TRBV6-6 combines with J gene TRBJ2-2, with 8 bases lining up with TRBD1. V trimming: 5 bases; J trimming: 1 base; junction bases outside the gene matches: 9. The CDR3 is 17 residues long. CDR1 and CDR2 (germline): MNHNY, SVGAGI (reference sequence). The CDR3 coding sequence is TGTGCCAGCAGTCACGGGGGTGGACAGGGGAACACCGGGGAGCTGTTTTTT. This translates into CASSHGGGQGNTGELFF.

The V and J genes are TRBV6-1 and TRBJ1-2, with D maybe TRBD1 (6 bases). CDR3 length: 14 residues. Trimming shortened V by 1 base and J by 4 bases, and 10 bases separated the two germline ends. Germline lookup yields CDR1 MNHNS and CDR2 SASEGT. The CDR3 bases are TGTGCCAGCAGTGAAGGACAGGACTCCTATGGCTACACCTTC. As protein: CASSEGQDSYGYTF.

This clone was recorded a few times. This chain uses TRBV11-2 with TRBJ1-2, with D unclear. The germline V gene encodes CDR1 SGHAT and CDR2 FQNNGV. The ends were cut back, 2 bases at V and 3 bases at J, with 10 bases in the middle. The CDR3 is 14 residues long. This chain's CDR3 is CASSLLGGDYGYTF. CDR3 DNA: TGTGCCAGCAGCTTACTTGGAGGAGACTATGGCTACACCTTC.

This clone occurred many times. The chain is built from TRBV3-1 (or the pseudogene TRBV3-2) and TRBJ1-6, with a weak D call TRBD1 (5 bases). This CDR3 has 14 amino acids. Germline CDR1 is LGHDT and CDR2 is YNNKEL (reference sequence). With 2 bases removed from V and 7 bases from J, the gap between germline ends came to 9 bases. CDR3 residues: CASSQKGSNSPLHF. CDR3 in DNA: TGTGCCAGCAGCCAAAAGGGGAGCAATTCACCCCTCCACTTT.

In its sample, this clone was seen once. This rearrangement joins TRBV6-5 to TRBJ2-1, with 11 bases that match TRBD1. Trimming cost V 6 bases and J 7 bases; bases outside gene matches: 8. CDR1 is MNHEY, CDR2 SVGAGI, per germline. The CDR3 covers 15 residues. CDR3 residues: CASRSGTGGGNEQFF. CDR3 sequence (DNA): TGTGCCAGCAGGTCCGGGACAGGGGGTGGAAATGAGCAGTTCTTC.

The CDR3 DNA sequence: TGTGCCACCAGCAGAGACCCCCCAGCGGGAGGTGCAGAGACCCAGTACTTC. It specifies CATSRDPPAGGAETQYF. J is TRBJ2-5 and V is TRBV15; 9 positions agree with TRBD2. The CDR3 covers 17 residues. The J segment lost 4 bases and the V segment lost 0 bases, leaving 9 bases of the junction unmatched. Germline CDR1 LNHNV, CDR2 YYDKDF (reference sequence).